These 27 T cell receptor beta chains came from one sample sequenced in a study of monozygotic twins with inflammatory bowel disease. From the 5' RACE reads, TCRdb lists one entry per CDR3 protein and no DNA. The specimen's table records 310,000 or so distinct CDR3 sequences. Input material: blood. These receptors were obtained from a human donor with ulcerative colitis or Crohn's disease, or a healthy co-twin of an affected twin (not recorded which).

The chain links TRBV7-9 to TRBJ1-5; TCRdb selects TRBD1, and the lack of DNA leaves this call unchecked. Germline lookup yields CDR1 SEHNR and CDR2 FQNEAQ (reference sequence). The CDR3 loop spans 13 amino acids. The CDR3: CASSPPRGGPQHF.

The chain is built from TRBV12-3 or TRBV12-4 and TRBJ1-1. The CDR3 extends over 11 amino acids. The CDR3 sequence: CASREASEAFF.

CDR3 sequence: CASSFNSQGPTEAFF. The gene calls are TRBV12-3 or TRBV12-4 and TRBJ1-1; the D call of TRBD1 rests on TCRdb alone, since no DNA is present to check it. The CDR3 is 15 residues long.

The CDR3: CASNPTGGNTEAFF. The genes are TRBV7-8 and TRBJ1-1; absent DNA, TCRdb's TRBD1 call cannot be checked. Germline-derived CDR1 and CDR2 are SGHVS and FQNEAQ. This CDR3 is built from 14 residues.

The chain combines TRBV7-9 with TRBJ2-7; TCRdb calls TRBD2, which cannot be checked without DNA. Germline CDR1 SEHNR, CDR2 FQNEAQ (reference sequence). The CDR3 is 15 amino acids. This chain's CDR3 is CASSSSAGLLYEQYF.

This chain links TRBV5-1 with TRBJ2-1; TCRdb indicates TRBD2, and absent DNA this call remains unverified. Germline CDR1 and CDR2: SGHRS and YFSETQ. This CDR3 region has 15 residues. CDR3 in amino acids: CASSLFTSGVGEQFF.

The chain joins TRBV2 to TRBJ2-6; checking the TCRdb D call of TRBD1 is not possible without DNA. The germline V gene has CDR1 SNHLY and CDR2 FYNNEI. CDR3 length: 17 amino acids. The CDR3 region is CASKGRVEPPGANVLTF.

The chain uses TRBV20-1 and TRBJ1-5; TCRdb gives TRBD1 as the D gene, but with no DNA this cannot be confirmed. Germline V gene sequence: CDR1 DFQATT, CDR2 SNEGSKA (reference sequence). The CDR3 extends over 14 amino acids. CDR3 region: CSARTGGRNQPQHF.

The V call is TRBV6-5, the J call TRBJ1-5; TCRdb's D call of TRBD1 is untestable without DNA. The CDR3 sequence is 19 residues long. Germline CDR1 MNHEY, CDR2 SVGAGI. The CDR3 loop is CASSYSPPGTGGFNQPQHF.

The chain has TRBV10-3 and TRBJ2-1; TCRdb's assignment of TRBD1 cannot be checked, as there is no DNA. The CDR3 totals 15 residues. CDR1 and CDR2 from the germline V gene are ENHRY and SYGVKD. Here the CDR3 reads CAANSFQGGAGEQFF.

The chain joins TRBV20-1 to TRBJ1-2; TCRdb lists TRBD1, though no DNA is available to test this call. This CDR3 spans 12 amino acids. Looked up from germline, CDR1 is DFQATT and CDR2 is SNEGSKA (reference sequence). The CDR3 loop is CSANDRGSGYTF.

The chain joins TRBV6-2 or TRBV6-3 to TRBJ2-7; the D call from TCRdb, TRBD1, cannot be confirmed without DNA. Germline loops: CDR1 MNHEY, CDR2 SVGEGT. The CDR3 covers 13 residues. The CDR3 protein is CASSYRGDGEQYF.

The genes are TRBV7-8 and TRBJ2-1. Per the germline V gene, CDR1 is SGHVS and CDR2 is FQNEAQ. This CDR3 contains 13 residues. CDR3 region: CASSLVMRNEQFF.

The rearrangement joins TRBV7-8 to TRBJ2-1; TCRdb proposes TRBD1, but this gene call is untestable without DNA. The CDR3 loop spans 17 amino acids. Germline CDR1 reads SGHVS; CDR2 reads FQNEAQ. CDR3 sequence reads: CASSVDAGRKTYNEQFF.

Here the CDR3 reads CASSLGVRSYEQYF. This chain joins TRBV5-1 and TRBJ2-7. There are 14 residues in the CDR3. Looked up from germline, CDR1 is SGHRS and CDR2 is YFSETQ.

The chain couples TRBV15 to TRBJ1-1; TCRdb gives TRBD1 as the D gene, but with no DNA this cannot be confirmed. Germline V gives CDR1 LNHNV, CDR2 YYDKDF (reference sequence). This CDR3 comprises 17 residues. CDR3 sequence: CATSSNRDSLSYTEAFF.

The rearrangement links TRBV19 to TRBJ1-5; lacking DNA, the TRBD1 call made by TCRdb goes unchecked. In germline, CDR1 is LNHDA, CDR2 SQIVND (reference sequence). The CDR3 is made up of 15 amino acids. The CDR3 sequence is CASAPQGWYNQPQHF.

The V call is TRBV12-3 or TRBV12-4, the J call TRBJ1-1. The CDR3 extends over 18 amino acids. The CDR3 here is CASRETRTPRRMNTEAFF.

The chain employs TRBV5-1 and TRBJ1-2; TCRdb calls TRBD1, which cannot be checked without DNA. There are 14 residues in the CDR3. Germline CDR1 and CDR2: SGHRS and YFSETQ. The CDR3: CASSLGDRVDGYTF.

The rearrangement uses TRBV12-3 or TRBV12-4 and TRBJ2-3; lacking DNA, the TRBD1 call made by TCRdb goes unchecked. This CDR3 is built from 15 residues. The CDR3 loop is CASSLGGQGAPAQYF.

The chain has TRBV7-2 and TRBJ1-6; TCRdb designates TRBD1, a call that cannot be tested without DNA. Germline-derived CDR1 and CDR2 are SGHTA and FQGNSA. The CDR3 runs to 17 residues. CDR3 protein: CASSLAPFGTDNSPLHF.

Here the CDR3 reads CATGTSGSSQFF. V gene TRBV19 combines with J gene TRBJ2-1; the TCRdb call, TRBD2, lacks DNA for checking. CDR1 LNHDA and CDR2 SQIVND come from the germline V gene (reference sequence). CDR3 size: 12 residues. The full variable domain, its missing parts supplied by reference TRBV19 and TRBJ2-1, is DGGITQSPKYLFRKEGQNVTLSCEQNLNHDAMYWYRQDPGQGLRLIYYSQIVNDFQKGDIAEGYSVSREKKESFPLTVTSAQKNPTAFYLCATGTSGSSQFFGPGTRLTVL.

The CDR3 is CRGKVGQGNQPQHF. This sequence joins TRBV20-1 and TRBJ1-5; TCRdb's D call of TRBD1 is untestable without DNA. The CDR3 has 14 residues. Germline V gives CDR1 DFQATT, CDR2 SNEGSKA (reference sequence).

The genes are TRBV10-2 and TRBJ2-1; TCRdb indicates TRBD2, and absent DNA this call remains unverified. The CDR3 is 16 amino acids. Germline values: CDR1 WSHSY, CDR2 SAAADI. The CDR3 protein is CASTETSGQPNNEQFF.

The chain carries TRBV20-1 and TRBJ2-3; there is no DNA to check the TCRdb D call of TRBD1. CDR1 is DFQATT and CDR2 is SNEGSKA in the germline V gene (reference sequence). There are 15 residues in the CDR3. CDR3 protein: CSASLGDRDPDTQYF.

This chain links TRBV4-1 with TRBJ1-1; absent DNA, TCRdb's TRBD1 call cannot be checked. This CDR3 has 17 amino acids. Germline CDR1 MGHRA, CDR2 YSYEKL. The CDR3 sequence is CASSQEIQGRLLRKPFF.

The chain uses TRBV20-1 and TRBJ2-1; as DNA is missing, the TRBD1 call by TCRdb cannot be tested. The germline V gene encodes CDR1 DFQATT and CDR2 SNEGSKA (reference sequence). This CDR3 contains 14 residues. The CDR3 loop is CSADPIGRGNEQFF.